This T cell receptor (beta chain) was recorded in a study of beta chain features in type 1 diabetes. This clone was seen more than once but under ten times. The target antigen is unknown. Sorting of CD4+ naive, central memory, regulatory and stem cell-like memory cells was performed via CD45RO/CCR7/CD25/CD127/CD95/CD27. General study findings and limits: Naive, central memory and Treg TCRB repertoires seemed to resemble each other more closely in patients than they did in healthy donors. A moderate, significant TCRB CDR3 shortening appeared in type 1 diabetes across four CD4+ subsets.

Germline V lookup: CDR1 SEHNR, CDR2 FQNEAQ (reference sequence). V shed 1 base and J shed 6 bases, with 7 bases lying between them. This CDR3 has 13 amino acids. As every portion of the isolated RNA was reverse transcribed, the sequencing read expressed TCRB transcripts. Sequencing of naive, central memory and regulatory T cell samples gave an average of about 3.7 million reads. Measured with immunoSEQ multiplex PCR; TCRdb has only the in-frame clones, and not every one. The profile shows 120,000 to 150,000 clones, over 8% of them singletons. This receptor was taken from a woman between 40 and 50 years old in good health. V and J are TRBV7-9 and TRBJ1-5; TRBD1 might be the D (6 bases). The source material was central memory CD4+ T cells from blood. CDR3 nucleotide sequence: TGTGCCAGCAGCTTAGGGGGGCTTCAGCCCCAGCATTTT. The encoded protein is CASSLGGLQPQHF.